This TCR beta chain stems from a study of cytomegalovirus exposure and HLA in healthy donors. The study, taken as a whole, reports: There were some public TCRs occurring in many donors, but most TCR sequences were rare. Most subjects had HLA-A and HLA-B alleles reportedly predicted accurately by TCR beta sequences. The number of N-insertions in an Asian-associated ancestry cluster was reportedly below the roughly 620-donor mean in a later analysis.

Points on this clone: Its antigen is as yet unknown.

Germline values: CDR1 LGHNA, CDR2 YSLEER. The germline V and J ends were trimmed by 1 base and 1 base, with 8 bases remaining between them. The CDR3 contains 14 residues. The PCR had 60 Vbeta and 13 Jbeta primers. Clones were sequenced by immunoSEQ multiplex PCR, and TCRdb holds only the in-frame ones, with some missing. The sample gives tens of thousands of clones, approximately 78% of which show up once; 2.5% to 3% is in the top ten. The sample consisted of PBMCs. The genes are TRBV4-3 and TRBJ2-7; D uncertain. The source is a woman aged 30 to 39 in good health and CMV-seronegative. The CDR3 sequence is CASSQVAASYEQYF. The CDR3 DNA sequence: TGCGCCAGCAGCCAAGTCGCGGCTTCCTACGAGCAGTACTTC.